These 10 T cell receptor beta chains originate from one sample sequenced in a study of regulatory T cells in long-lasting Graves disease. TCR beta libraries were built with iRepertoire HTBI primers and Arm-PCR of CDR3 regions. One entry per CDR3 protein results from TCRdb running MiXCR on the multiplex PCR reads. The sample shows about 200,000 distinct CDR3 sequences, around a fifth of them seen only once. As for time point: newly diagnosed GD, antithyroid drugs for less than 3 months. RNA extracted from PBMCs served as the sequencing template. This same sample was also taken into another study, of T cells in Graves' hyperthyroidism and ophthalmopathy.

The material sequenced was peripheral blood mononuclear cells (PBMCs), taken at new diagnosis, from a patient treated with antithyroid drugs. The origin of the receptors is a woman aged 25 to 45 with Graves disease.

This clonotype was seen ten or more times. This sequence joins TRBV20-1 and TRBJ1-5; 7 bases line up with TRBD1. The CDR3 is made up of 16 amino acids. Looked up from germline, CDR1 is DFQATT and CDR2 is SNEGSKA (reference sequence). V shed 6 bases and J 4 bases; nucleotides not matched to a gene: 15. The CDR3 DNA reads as TGCAGTGCCGATTCACAGGGGAGGAAGACGAATCAGCCCCAGCATTTT. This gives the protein CSADSQGRKTNQPQHF.

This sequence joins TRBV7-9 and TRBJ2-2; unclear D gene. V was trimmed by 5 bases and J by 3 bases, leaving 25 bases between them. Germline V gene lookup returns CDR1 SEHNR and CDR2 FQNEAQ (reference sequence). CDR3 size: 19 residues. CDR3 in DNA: TGTGCCAGCAGCCCCGAAAATTTGGGTCTGGGGTTCGACACCGGGGAGCTGTTTTTT. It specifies CASSPENLGLGFDTGELFF.

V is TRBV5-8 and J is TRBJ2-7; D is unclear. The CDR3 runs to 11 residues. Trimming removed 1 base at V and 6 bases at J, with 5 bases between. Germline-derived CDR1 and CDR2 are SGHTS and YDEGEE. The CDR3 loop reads CASSLLSEQYF. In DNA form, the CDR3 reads TGTGCCAGCAGCTTGTTGAGCGAGCAGTACTTC. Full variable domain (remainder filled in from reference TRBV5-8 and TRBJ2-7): EAGVTQSPTHLIKTRGQQATLRCSPISGHTSVYWYQQALGLGLQFLLWYDEGEERNRGNFPPRFSGRQFPNYSSELNVNALELEDSALYLCASSLLSEQYFGPGTRLTVT.

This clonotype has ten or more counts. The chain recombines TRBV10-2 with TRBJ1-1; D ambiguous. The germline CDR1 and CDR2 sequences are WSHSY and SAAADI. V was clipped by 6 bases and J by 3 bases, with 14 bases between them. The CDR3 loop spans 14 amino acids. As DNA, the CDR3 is TGCGCCAGCAGCGAGGGTGCGCTGGACACTGAAGCTTTCTTT. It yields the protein CASSEGALDTEAFF.

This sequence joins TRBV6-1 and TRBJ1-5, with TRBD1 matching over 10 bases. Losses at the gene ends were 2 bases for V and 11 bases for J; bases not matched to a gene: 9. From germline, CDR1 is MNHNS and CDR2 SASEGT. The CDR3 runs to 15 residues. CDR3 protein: CASSEWDRGKGAQHF. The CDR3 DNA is TGTGCCAGCAGTGAATGGGACAGGGGAAAGGGAGCCCAGCATTTT.

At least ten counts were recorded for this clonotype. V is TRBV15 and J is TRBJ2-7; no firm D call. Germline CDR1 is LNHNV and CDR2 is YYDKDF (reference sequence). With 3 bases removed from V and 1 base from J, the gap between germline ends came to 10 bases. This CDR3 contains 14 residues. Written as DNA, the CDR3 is TGTGCCACCAGCAGCGCCTTACATTCCTACGAGCAGTACTTC. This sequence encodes CATSSALHSYEQYF.

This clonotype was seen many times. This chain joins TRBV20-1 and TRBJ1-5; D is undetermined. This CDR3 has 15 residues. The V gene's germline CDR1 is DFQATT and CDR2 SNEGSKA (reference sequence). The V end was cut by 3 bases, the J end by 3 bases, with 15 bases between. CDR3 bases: TGCAGTGCTAGGTCGAGAGGGCGTAACAATCAGCCCCAGCATTTT. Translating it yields CSARSRGRNNQPQHF.

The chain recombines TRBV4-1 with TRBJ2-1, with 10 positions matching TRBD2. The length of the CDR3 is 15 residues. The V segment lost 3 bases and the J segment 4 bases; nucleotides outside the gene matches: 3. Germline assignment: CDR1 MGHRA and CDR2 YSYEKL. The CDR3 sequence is CASSQGTSVYNEQFF. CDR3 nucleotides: TGCGCCAGCAGCCAGGGGACTAGCGTTTACAATGAGCAGTTCTTC.

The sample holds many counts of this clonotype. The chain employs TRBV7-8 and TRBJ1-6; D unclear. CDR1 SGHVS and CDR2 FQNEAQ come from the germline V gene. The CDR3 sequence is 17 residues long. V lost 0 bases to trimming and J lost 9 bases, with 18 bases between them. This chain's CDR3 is CASSLASGMGKGSPLHF. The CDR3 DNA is TGTGCCAGCAGCTTAGCCAGCGGGATGGGGAAGGGTTCACCCCTCCACTTT.

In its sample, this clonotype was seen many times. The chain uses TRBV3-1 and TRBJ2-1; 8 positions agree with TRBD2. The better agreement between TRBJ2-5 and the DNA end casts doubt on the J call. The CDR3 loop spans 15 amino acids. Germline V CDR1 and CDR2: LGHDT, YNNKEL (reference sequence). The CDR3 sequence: CASSQGSSGKETQYF. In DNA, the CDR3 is TGTGCCAGCAGCCAAGGGAGTAGCGGGAAGGAGACCCAGTACTTC.